The present T cell receptor (beta chain) was sequenced within a study of blood T cell repertoires in COVID-19. Germline assignment: CDR1 MNHEY and CDR2 SVGAGI. This CDR3 is 14 amino acids long. Deletions cut 9 bases from V and 8 bases from J, with 19 bases between. The method was immunoSEQ multiplex PCR; TCRdb's version includes in-frame clones alone and lacks a portion of them. The sample includes more than 85,000 clones, roughly 90% seen only once; the top ten take 0.97%. The receptor's source is a man between 60 and 75 years old with acute or convalescent COVID-19. The rearrangement joins TRBV6-5 to TRBJ1-4, with D possibly being TRBD1 (6 bases). Sequenced: peripheral blood. The CDR3 DNA reads as TGTGCCAGTAGTACGGGGGGGCGTCGAGAAAAACTGTTTTTT. As protein: CASSTGGRREKLFF.